This T cell receptor (beta chain) was captured in a study of blood T cell repertoires in COVID-19. Across the study: From T cells, B-cell-depleted T cells, or PBMCs came the material, which was cDNA or gDNA.

Study processing details: Reference gene primer amplification in the assay estimated nucleated cell counts. Generated by immunoSEQ multiplex PCR, the TCRdb table keeps only in-frame clones and is missing some. V and J calls and clone size are copied from that table; D and trimming were computed from the DNA. Of some 200,000 clones in the sample, 94% were seen once. Between the trimmed V and J ends, which lost 4 bases and 4 bases, there was a span of 13 bases. The CDR3 is 14 amino acids. Germline loops: CDR1 SGHTA, CDR2 FQGTGA. Sequencing was carried out using peripheral blood. The receptor was derived from a man aged 30 to 45 with COVID-19, enrolled during active disease. This rearrangement joins TRBV7-3 to TRBJ1-1; weak D call: TRBD1 (6 bases). CDR3 residues: CASSSATGSTEAFF. For the CDR3, the DNA is TGTGCCAGCAGCTCCGCGACAGGAAGCACTGAAGCTTTCTTT. Looking up the rest from reference TRBV7-3 and TRBJ1-1 gives the full variable domain: GAGVSQTPSNKVTEKGKYVELRCDPISGHTALYWYRQSLGQGPEFLIYFQGTGAADDSGLPNDRFFAVRPEGSVSTLKIQRTERGDSAVYLCASSSATGSTEAFFGQGTRLTVV.